This T cell receptor (beta chain) was observed in a study of regulatory T cells in long-lasting Graves disease. Study overall: In persistent Graves' disease, antithyroid drugs had been taken for over 5 years and TSH receptor antibodies stayed positive.

CDR1 is LGHDT and CDR2 is YNNKEL in the germline V gene (reference sequence). The CDR3 sequence is 13 residues long. The ends lost 5 bases at V and 5 bases at J; junction bases unmatched: 6. Time point meaning: persistent/refractory GD, antithyroid drugs over 5 years with positive TRAb. The TCR library was prepared using RNA isolated from PBMCs. Findings and caveats of the study: Persistent Graves' patients showed reduced TCR diversity versus newly diagnosed patients. A greater number of public clonotypes (approximately 2,700) was shared by persistent patients than by new patients (approximately 880).

HTBI primers from iRepertoire and Arm-PCR of CDR3 regions yielded the TCR beta libraries. TCRdb redid the calling of the multiplex PCR reads with MiXCR, one entry per CDR3 protein. Of under 450,000 distinct CDR3 sequences in the sample, roughly 25% were seen once. This clonotype turned up a few times. Antigen specificity is unknown. This chain links TRBV3-1 with TRBJ2-7, with 7 bases identical to TRBD2. The sequence was obtained from a woman between 40 and 55 years old with Graves disease. Sequences were derived from peripheral blood mononuclear cells (PBMCs), sampled when the disease was refractory, from a patient treated with antithyroid drugs. The CDR3 coding sequence is TGTGCCAGCAGCTCCCGTGGGGGGGACGAGCAGTACTTC. It codes for CASSSRGGDEQYF.